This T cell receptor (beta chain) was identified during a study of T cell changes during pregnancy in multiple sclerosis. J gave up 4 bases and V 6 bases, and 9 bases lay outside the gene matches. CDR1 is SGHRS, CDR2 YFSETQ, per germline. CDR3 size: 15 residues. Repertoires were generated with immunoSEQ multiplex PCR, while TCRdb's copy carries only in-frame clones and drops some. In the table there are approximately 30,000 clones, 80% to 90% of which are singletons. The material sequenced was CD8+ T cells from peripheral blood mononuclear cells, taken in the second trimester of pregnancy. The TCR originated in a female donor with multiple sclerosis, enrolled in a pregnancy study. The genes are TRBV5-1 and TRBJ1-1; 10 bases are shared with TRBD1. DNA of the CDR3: TGCGCCAGCACCTTATCCGGGACAGGGGCCACTGAAGCTTTCTTT. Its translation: CASTLSGTGATEAFF.